One and the same sample provided the 20 T cell receptor beta chains below, sequenced in a study of T-cell memory formation after mild COVID-19. MiXCR, run by TCRdb on the 5' RACE reads, gives a single entry per CDR3 protein. The data show a few hundred thousand distinct CDR3 sequences, around 27% seen once. The sequenced sample consisted of PBMCs or a T cell subset sorted from them (not recorded which). The receptor set was obtained from an adult woman who had mild COVID-19 (a few samples of this study predate the infection). Cell type and time point are not known.

This clonotype has only one observation. V and J are TRBV7-9 and TRBJ1-1; D uncertain. Germline V gene lookup returns CDR1 SEHNR and CDR2 FQNEAQ (reference sequence). CDR3 length equals 13 residues. Trimming took off 1 base at V and 4 bases at J, with 7 bases between the two ends. This CDR3 reads CASSLDAGTEAFF. The CDR3 nucleotides are TGTGCCAGCAGCTTAGATGCAGGCACTGAAGCTTTCTTT.

The CDR3 DNA reads TGTGCCAGCAGCTTAGATCGGGGGGCAGGGGAGACCCAGTACTTC. Translated: CASSLDRGAGETQYF. The genes are TRBV11-2 and TRBJ2-5; D is possibly TRBD2 (7 bases). The germline V gene has CDR1 SGHAT and CDR2 FQNNGV. The germline V and J ends were trimmed by 0 bases and 5 bases, with 13 bases remaining between them. This CDR3 has 15 amino acids. Combining the CDR3 with reference TRBV11-2 and TRBJ2-5 gives the whole variable domain EAGVAQSPRYKIIEKRQSVAFWCNPISGHATLYWYQQILGQGPKLLIQFQNNGVVDDSQLPKDRFSAERLKGVDSTLKIQPAKLEDSAVYLCASSLDRGAGETQYFGPGTRLLVL.

The chain has TRBV12-3 or TRBV12-4 and TRBJ1-1; no clear D. The CDR3 length is 12 residues. Trimming removed 4 bases at V and 8 bases at J, with 11 bases between. The CDR3 sequence is CASSSLQTEAFF. CDR3 DNA sequence: TGTGCCAGCAGTTCCCTACAAACCGAAGCTTTCTTT.

This chain uses TRBV29-1 with TRBJ1-2, with 10 bases lining up with TRBD1. The V segment lost 5 bases and the J segment 3 bases; nucleotides outside the gene matches: 3. Germline loops: CDR1 SQVTM, CDR2 ANQGSEA. The CDR3 consists of 13 residues. This CDR3 is CSVPGQGYYGYTF. The DNA for the CDR3 is TGCAGCGTTCCGGGACAGGGGTACTATGGCTACACCTTC. Supplemented by reference TRBV29-1 and TRBJ1-2, the full variable domain reads SAVISQKPSRDICQRGTSLTIQCQVDSQVTMMFWYRQQPGQSLTLIATANQGSEATYESGFVIDKFPISRPNLTFSTLTVSNMSPEDSSIYLCSVPGQGYYGYTFGSGTRLTVV.

This clonotype was counted between two and nine times. CDR3 in DNA: TGTGCCAGCAGCTGGGGTGACAAACCGGGACGGGGAGACTACGAGCAGTACTTC. Encoded protein: CASSWGDKPGRGDYEQYF. This chain connects TRBV5-5 to TRBJ2-7; D may match TRBD1 or TRBD2 (5 bases each). V lost 3 bases, J lost 3 bases, and 25 bases lay in between. The CDR3 length is 18 residues. From germline, CDR1 is SGHKS and CDR2 YYEKEE (reference sequence).

In nucleotides, the CDR3 is TGTGCCAGCAGTTTACCTTTCCTAGATACGCAGTATTTT. Residues: CASSLPFLDTQYF. V and J are TRBV28 and TRBJ2-3; no clear D. Germline values: CDR1 MDHEN, CDR2 SYDVKM. The CDR3 runs to 13 residues. The V and J ends lost 2 bases and 5 bases respectively, with 8 bases between them.

There are a few counts of this clonotype. The chain is built from TRBV6-2 or TRBV6-3 and TRBJ2-1; 9 bases match TRBD2. V shed 5 bases and J 1 base; nucleotides not matched to a gene: 6. The CDR3 spans 16 residues. Germline V CDR1 and CDR2: MNHEY, SVGEGT. In nucleotides, the CDR3 is TGTGCCAGCAGTACAACTAGCGGGTTATCCTACAATGAGCAGTTCTTC. Protein product: CASSTTSGLSYNEQFF.

The chain links TRBV9 to TRBJ2-7; D is perhaps TRBD1 (6 bases). Germline CDR1 and CDR2: SGDLS and YYNGEE. V lost 3 bases to trimming and J lost 2 bases, with 15 bases between them. The CDR3 totals 15 residues. CDR3 loop: CASSAGGQGPYEQYF. The CDR3 DNA reads TGTGCCAGCAGCGCAGGCGGGCAGGGGCCCTACGAGCAGTACTTC.

V gene TRBV29-1 combines with J gene TRBJ1-2; a weak D match, TRBD1 (6 bases). This CDR3 has 16 amino acids. Per the germline V gene, CDR1 is SQVTM and CDR2 is ANQGSEA. Trimming took 5 bases from V and 6 from J, leaving 25 bases between them. This chain's CDR3 is CSVFFGVGGLVDGYTF. DNA of the CDR3: TGCAGCGTTTTTTTTGGGGTGGGGGGGCTGGTGGATGGCTACACCTTC.

This clonotype was detected only a few times. CDR3 residues: CASSFRRKDQFTLHF. For the CDR3, the DNA is TGTGCCAGCAGCTTCCGGAGAAAGGACCAATTCACCCTCCACTTT. The chain combines TRBV12-3 or TRBV12-4 with TRBJ1-6; D remains unclear. This CDR3 is built from 15 residues. With 6 bases removed from V and 14 bases from J, the gap between germline ends came to 23 bases.

This clonotype was seen more than once but under ten times. The chain links TRBV7-2 to TRBJ2-5, with 13 bases identical to TRBD2. With V trimmed by 5 bases and J by 5 bases, 2 bases remained unmatched. The CDR3 extends over 14 amino acids. Germline V gene data show CDR1 as SGHTA and CDR2 as FQGNSA. CDR3 amino acids: CASSKTSGRETQYF. The CDR3, as DNA: TGTGCCAGCAGCAAGACTAGCGGGAGGGAGACCCAGTACTTC.

This clonotype was picked up a small number of times. CDR3 residues: CASSLRGRDGGYTF. DNA for the CDR3: TGTGCCAGCAGTTTAAGGGGAAGGGACGGTGGCTACACCTTC. V and J are TRBV12-3 or TRBV12-4 and TRBJ1-2; D is possibly TRBD1 (5 bases). The CDR3 runs 14 residues. Trimming stripped 2 bases from V and 7 bases from J, with 14 bases between.

This clonotype was found a few times. The V call is TRBV19, the J call TRBJ1-1; D call uncertain. CDR3 length: 15 amino acids. CDR1 is LNHDA and CDR2 is SQIVND in the germline V gene (reference sequence). V was trimmed by 3 bases and J by 0 bases, leaving 11 bases between them. In nucleotides, the CDR3 is TGTGCCAGTAGTATCAACAGCCCTATGAACACTGAAGCTTTCTTT. As protein: CASSINSPMNTEAFF.

This clonotype has more than one count but fewer than ten. CDR3 in DNA: TGTGCCAGCAGCTTATTCGGAGATACGCAGTATTTT. It is translated as CASSLFGDTQYF. This rearrangement joins TRBV7-6 to TRBJ2-3; D is ambiguous. The germline CDR1 and CDR2 sequences are SGHVS and FNYEAQ. V was clipped by 2 bases and J by 5 bases, with 5 bases between them. This CDR3 has 12 amino acids.

V usage is TRBV12-3 or TRBV12-4 and J usage is TRBJ1-5; D is perhaps TRBD1 (5 bases). The length of the CDR3 is 15 residues. Trimming cost V 6 bases and J 7 bases, with 19 bases left between them. CDR3 nucleotide sequence: TGTGCCAGCAGCCAACAAGACAGTCGGGAGCAGCCCCAGCATTTT. Encoded protein: CASSQQDSREQPQHF.

This sequence joins TRBV7-2 and TRBJ1-2; 9 bases are shared with TRBD1. The CDR3 extends over 15 amino acids. Germline trimming cut 0 bases from V and 7 bases from J; bases unmatched to any gene: 6. From germline, CDR1 is SGHTA and CDR2 FQGNSA. In DNA form, the CDR3 reads TGTGCCAGCAGCTTAGCCTTACAGGGGGCGGGTGGCTACACCTTC. Amino acids: CASSLALQGAGGYTF.

This rearrangement joins TRBV28 to TRBJ1-2; perhaps TRBD1 as D (5 bases). Germline CDR1 is MDHEN and CDR2 is SYDVKM. The CDR3 spans 13 residues. Trimming pared 6 bases from V and 0 bases from J, leaving 8 bases between. CDR3 loop: CASRSQANYGYTF. As DNA, the CDR3 is TGTGCCAGCAGATCACAGGCTAACTATGGCTACACCTTC.

The genes are TRBV6-5 and TRBJ1-1, with D unresolved. The CDR3 has 16 residues. V was pared by 0 bases and J by 0 bases, with 11 bases between. Germline loops: CDR1 MNHEY, CDR2 SVGAGI. For the CDR3, the DNA is TGTGCCAGCAGTTACTCGACTATGGTGATGAACACTGAAGCTTTCTTT. Translated, it gives CASSYSTMVMNTEAFF.

This chain connects TRBV4-2 to TRBJ2-5; D is possibly TRBD2 (5 bases). The CDR3 is made up of 16 amino acids. Trimming stripped 1 base from V and 1 base from J, with 13 bases between. Germline V gene data show CDR1 as LGHNA and CDR2 as YNFKEQ. This CDR3 is CASSQVIGGFQETQYF. As DNA, the CDR3 is TGTGCCAGCAGCCAAGTAATCGGCGGGTTCCAAGAGACCCAGTACTTC.

This chain uses TRBV10-3 with TRBJ2-1; TRBD2 matches at 10 bases. From germline, CDR1 is ENHRY and CDR2 SYGVKD. This CDR3 contains 12 residues. V lost 10 bases and J lost 9; bases outside the gene matches: 6. In DNA form, the CDR3 reads TGTGCCACCGCGGGACTAGCGAGTGAGCAGTTCTTC. Its protein is CATAGLASEQFF.